One sample yielded the 10 T cell receptor beta chains listed below, sequenced in a study of response to subunit inactivated influenza vaccine. TCRdb fed the RT-PCR reads into MiXCR, producing one record per CDR3 protein. The sample consists of roughly 780,000 distinct CDR3 sequences, roughly 18% of them appearing once. Sequences were derived from PBMCs from blood, sampled more than 4 days after vaccination. The receptors originated from a man aged 50-60 years who received an inactivated influenza vaccine.

The chain joins TRBV24-1 to TRBJ2-1; 8 bases fit TRBD1. The CDR3 contains 14 residues. With 8 bases clipped from V and 6 bases from J, the junction kept 8 bases outside the gene matches. Germline-derived CDR1 and CDR2 are KGHDR and SFDVKD. CDR3 in amino acids: CATMETGVINEQFF. The CDR3 region has the DNA TGTGCCACCATGGAGACAGGGGTTATCAATGAGCAGTTCTTC.

Concerning this clonotype itself: One end of the junction is discordant with germline, which a read error may explain. V is TRBV6-2 or TRBV6-3 and J is TRBJ2-7; 11 nucleotides match TRBD1. The germline V gene encodes CDR1 MNHEY and CDR2 SVGEGT. The CDR3 consists of 12 residues. The CDR3 DNA is TGTGCCAGCAGTGCGGGACAGGGGGACCCCGACTTC. Its translation: CASSAGQGDPDF.

This sequence joins TRBV18 and TRBJ1-4, with no clear D. This CDR3 region has 14 residues. V lost 3 bases and J 2 bases, leaving 7 bases between the germline ends. Germline V CDR1 and CDR2: KGHSH, LQKENI. DNA of the CDR3: TGTGCCAGCTCACCCCGAACTACTAATGAAAAACTGTTTTTT. Its protein is CASSPRTTNEKLFF. Full variable domain (rest looked up from reference TRBV18 and TRBJ1-4): NAGVMQNPRHLVRRRGQEARLRCSPMKGHSHVYWYRQLPEEGLKFMVYLQKENIIDESGMPKERFSAEFPKEGPSILRIQQVVRGDSAAYFCASSPRTTNEKLFFGSGTQLSVL.

This clonotype came up a few times. The gene calls are TRBV24-1 and TRBJ1-5; D is possibly TRBD1 (5 bases). Deletions cut 7 bases from V and 7 bases from J, with 16 bases between. This CDR3 has 14 residues. Germline V lookup: CDR1 KGHDR, CDR2 SFDVKD. DNA for the CDR3: TGTGCCACCAGGAGCCGGGACCCGGACCAGCCCCAGCATTTT. Translation gives CATRSRDPDQPQHF.

The chain uses TRBV9 and TRBJ2-1; 7 bases are shared with TRBD1. CDR1 and CDR2 (germline): SGDLS, YYNGEE. The CDR3 has 16 residues. After removal of 4 bases from V and 5 bases from J, the junction contained 12 bases not matched to a gene. The CDR3, as DNA: TGTGCCAGCAGCCCTACCGGGACAGCCAGCCACAATGAGCAGTTCTTC. It translates to CASSPTGTASHNEQFF.

This rearrangement joins TRBV20-1 to TRBJ2-5; D gene unclear. Germline V lookup: CDR1 DFQATT, CDR2 SNEGSKA (reference sequence). The CDR3 is made up of 12 amino acids. Between the trimmed V and J ends, which lost 6 bases and 1 base, there was a span of 9 bases. The DNA of the CDR3 is TGCAGTGCGCCTAACCGCCAAGAGACCCAGTACTTC. Translated: CSAPNRQETQYF.

The chain uses TRBV9 and TRBJ2-2; either TRBD1 or TRBD2 may supply D (5 bases each). The CDR3 is 17 residues long. Germline CDR1 and CDR2: SGDLS and YYNGEE. V was clipped by 4 bases and J by 0 bases, with 16 bases between them. This chain's CDR3 is CASSTRAGTANTGELFF. The DNA for the CDR3 is TGTGCCAGCAGCACCAGAGCCGGGACGGCGAACACCGGGGAGCTGTTTTTT.

The chain employs TRBV7-9 and TRBJ2-1; tentatively, D is TRBD2 (5 bases). The germline gives CDR1 SEHNR, CDR2 FQNEAQ (reference sequence). CDR3 length equals 14 residues. Trimming removed 5 bases from V and 7 bases from J, with 15 bases in between. This CDR3 is CASSVTISTNEQFF. The CDR3 DNA follows: TGTGCCAGCAGCGTGACTATATCGACGAATGAGCAGTTCTTC.

This clonotype was seen more than once but under ten times. One end of the junction does not line up with germline, which may come from a read error. The chain links TRBV28 to TRBJ2-5; D is possibly TRBD1 or TRBD2 (5 bases each). Germline V lookup: CDR1 MDHEN, CDR2 SYDVKM. The CDR3 loop spans 12 amino acids. As DNA, the CDR3 is TGTGCCAGCAGTTGGCCGGGACCCAACGTAGACTTC. This gives the protein CASSWPGPNVDF.

This clonotype was recorded a few times. This chain connects TRBV20-1 to TRBJ2-3, with 12 positions matching TRBD2. The trim removed 4 bases at V and 0 bases at J, leaving 5 bases unmatched. This CDR3 has 16 residues. Germline lookup yields CDR1 DFQATT and CDR2 SNEGSKA (reference sequence). The CDR3 sequence: CSATRLAGDSTDTQYF. The CDR3 region has the DNA TGCAGTGCTACCCGACTAGCGGGGGACAGCACAGATACGCAGTATTTT.